These 14 T cell receptor beta chains originate from one sample sequenced in a study of identical twins. Using its own MiXCR run on the 5' RACE reads, TCRdb lists one record per CDR3 protein. The sample holds some 660,000 distinct CDR3 sequences, over 8.5% seen once. These sequences were also reported in another study, on yellow fever vaccine responses in identical twins.

Sequenced sample: PBMCs. All receptors come from a woman under 30 in good health.

This chain uses TRBV9 with TRBJ1-6; possible D gene TRBD1, 5 bases. Germline values: CDR1 SGDLS, CDR2 YYNGEE. The ends were cut back, 5 bases at V and 10 bases at J, with 16 bases in the middle. CDR3 length equals 14 residues. The CDR3 sequence: CASSPRGGDSPLHF. CDR3 nucleotide sequence: TGTGCCAGCAGTCCACGGGGAGGGGACTCACCCCTCCACTTT.

The V gene is TRBV20-1, the J gene TRBJ2-7; weak D call: TRBD2 (6 bases). This CDR3 is 18 amino acids long. Per germline, CDR1 DFQATT and CDR2 SNEGSKA (reference sequence). V lost 2 bases and J lost 2, with 25 bases in between. This chain's CDR3 is CSARSLRDRSGSPYEQYF. As DNA, the CDR3 is TGCAGTGCTAGATCTCTCAGGGATAGGAGCGGGTCCCCCTACGAGCAGTACTTC.

The rearrangement joins TRBV20-1 to TRBJ2-7; maybe TRBD1 (6 bases). CDR1 and CDR2 (germline): DFQATT, SNEGSKA (reference sequence). The germline V and J ends were trimmed by 0 bases and 5 bases, with 14 bases remaining between them. The CDR3 contains 14 residues. CDR3 nucleotides: TGCAGTGCTAGAGATCCCAGGGGTAGTAACGAGCAGTACTTC. Its protein product is CSARDPRGSNEQYF.

This clonotype has just a few counts. V and J are TRBV6-2 or TRBV6-3 and TRBJ2-2; 8 positions agree with TRBD2. Germline assignment: CDR1 MNHEY and CDR2 SVGEGT. The CDR3 loop spans 14 amino acids. V shed 7 bases, J shed 1 base, and the junction held 2 bases outside the gene matches. The CDR3 sequence is CASTLAGNTGELFF. The CDR3 coding sequence is TGTGCCAGCACGCTAGCGGGGAACACCGGGGAGCTGTTTTTT.

This clonotype was observed many times. The genes are TRBV20-1 and TRBJ1-1; no definite D call. The CDR3 is 13 residues long. Between the trimmed V and J ends, which lost 3 bases and 7 bases, there was a span of 15 bases. The V gene's germline CDR1 is DFQATT and CDR2 SNEGSKA (reference sequence). The CDR3 region is CSASGPWGGEAFF. DNA for the CDR3: TGCAGTGCTAGTGGACCGTGGGGTGGTGAAGCTTTCTTT.

This clonotype has ten or more counts. The J gene is TRBJ2-7, the V gene TRBV5-1, with 8 bases matching TRBD2. V shed 0 bases and J 5 bases; nucleotides not matched to a gene: 10. CDR3 length equals 16 residues. Germline-derived CDR1 and CDR2 are SGHRS and YFSETQ. CDR3 nucleotide sequence: TGCGCCAGCAGCTTGGCCTTGATAGCGGGACCTAACGAGCAGTACTTC. Residues: CASSLALIAGPNEQYF.

The chain combines TRBV6-1 with TRBJ2-3; perhaps TRBD2 as D (6 bases). CDR3 length equals 15 residues. Per germline, CDR1 MNHNS and CDR2 SASEGT. V was pared by 6 bases and J by 4 bases, with 17 bases between. For the CDR3, the DNA is TGTGCCAGCAGGATGACTAGTAAGGCCTCAGATACGCAGTATTTT. As protein: CASRMTSKASDTQYF.

This clonotype was found a few times. The chain combines TRBV6-1 with TRBJ1-5, with a weak D call TRBD1 (6 bases). V lost 2 bases to trimming and J lost 7 bases, with 12 bases between them. CDR1 is MNHNS and CDR2 is SASEGT in the germline V gene. This CDR3 has 14 residues. CDR3 in DNA: TGTGCCAGCAGTGAAAGAGGGCAGGGGCAGCCCCAGCATTTT. The encoded protein is CASSERGQGQPQHF.

The chain is built from TRBV12-3 or TRBV12-4 and TRBJ2-3; D tentatively reads TRBD1 or TRBD2 (5 bases each). The germline V and J ends were trimmed by 6 bases and 5 bases, with 24 bases remaining between them. CDR3 length: 17 amino acids. The CDR3 nucleotides read TGTGCCAGCAGACCCACTCCGGGACCCTCGATGGAAGATACGCAGTATTTT. It codes for CASRPTPGPSMEDTQYF.

The genes are TRBV11-3 and TRBJ2-2; D is ambiguous. The germline CDR1 and CDR2 sequences are SGHNT and YENEEA. The CDR3 is made up of 16 amino acids. Trimming removed 5 bases from V and 5 bases from J, with 18 bases in between. The chain's CDR3 is CASSTPTGDGTGELFF. The DNA for the CDR3 is TGTGCCAGCAGCACCCCGACTGGAGACGGAACCGGGGAGCTGTTTTTT.

Comments on this clonotype: In this CDR3 the conserved last residue, phenylalanine or tryptophan, is missing, so a read error is likely. Because the CDR3's place on the DNA is in doubt, the DNA is left out and the CDR3 is given as listed by TCRdb. The chain carries TRBV7-9 and TRBJ2-3; TRBD2 is taken as the D call from the table, unchecked against the DNA. The germline V gene has CDR1 SEHNR and CDR2 FQNEAQ (reference sequence). The CDR3 comprises 13 residues, both ends counted. CDR3 loop: CASTLSGSGSLRS.

This clonotype was counted between two and nine times. The V call is TRBV11-2, the J call TRBJ2-5; D is unclear. CDR1 SGHAT and CDR2 FQNNGV come from the germline V gene. V lost 2 bases and J lost 0, with 10 bases in between. The CDR3 consists of 15 residues. The CDR3 is CASSLRVGYQETQYF. The CDR3 bases are TGTGCCAGCAGCTTAAGGGTCGGGTACCAAGAGACCCAGTACTTC.

This sequence joins TRBV5-1 and TRBJ2-1; 13 positions match TRBD2. After removal of 3 bases from V and 8 bases from J, the junction contained 11 bases not matched to a gene. This CDR3 has 17 residues. Germline V gives CDR1 SGHRS, CDR2 YFSETQ. The CDR3 sequence is CASSSLAGGAFFDEQFF. The CDR3 DNA reads TGCGCCAGCAGCTCACTAGCGGGAGGGGCCTTTTTCGATGAGCAGTTCTTC.

V and J are TRBV29-1 and TRBJ2-7; 8 bases fit TRBD1. The CDR3 runs 12 residues. Germline V lookup: CDR1 SQVTM, CDR2 ANQGSEA. V dropped 5 bases and J dropped 3; count of bases not matched to a gene: 3. In nucleotides, the CDR3 is TGCAGCGTTCACGACAGGGGCTACGAGCAGTACTTC. Its protein product is CSVHDRGYEQYF.